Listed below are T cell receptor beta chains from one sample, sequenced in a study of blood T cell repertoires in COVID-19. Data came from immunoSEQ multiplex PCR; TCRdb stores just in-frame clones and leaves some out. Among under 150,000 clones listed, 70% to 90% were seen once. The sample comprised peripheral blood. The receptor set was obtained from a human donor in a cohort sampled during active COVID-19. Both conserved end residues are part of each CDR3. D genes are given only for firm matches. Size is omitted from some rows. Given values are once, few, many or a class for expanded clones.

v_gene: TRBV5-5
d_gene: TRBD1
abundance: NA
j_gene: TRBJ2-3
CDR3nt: TGTGCCAGCAGCGGGACAGGGGTAGATACGCAGTATTTT
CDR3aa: CASSGTGVDTQYF

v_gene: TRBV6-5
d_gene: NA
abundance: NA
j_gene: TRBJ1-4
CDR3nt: TGTGCCAGCAGCCTAAAGTTTGGTTTCTCGGAAAAACTGTTTTTT
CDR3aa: CASSLKFGFSEKLFF

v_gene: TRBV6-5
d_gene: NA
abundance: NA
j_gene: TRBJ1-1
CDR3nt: TGTGCCAGCAGTTACGACACCACTGAAGCTTTCTTT
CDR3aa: CASSYDTTEAFF

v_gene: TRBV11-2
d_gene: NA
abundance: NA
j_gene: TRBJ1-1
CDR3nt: TGTGCCAGCAGACTGACAGGCCATAAAGCTTTCTTT
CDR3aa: CASRLTGHKAFF

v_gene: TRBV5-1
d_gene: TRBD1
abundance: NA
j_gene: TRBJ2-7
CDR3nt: TGCGCCAGCAGCTGGACAGGGAACTACGAGCAGTACTTC
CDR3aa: CASSWTGNYEQYF

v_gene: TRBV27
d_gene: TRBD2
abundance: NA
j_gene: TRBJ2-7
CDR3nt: TGTGCCAGCAGGGGGACTAGCGGTATTTACGAGCAGTACTTC
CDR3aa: CASRGTSGIYEQYF

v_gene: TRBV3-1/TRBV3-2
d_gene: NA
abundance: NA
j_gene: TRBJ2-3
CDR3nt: TGTGCCAGCAGCCAAGGAGGGGGTAGGTCAGATACGCAGTATTTT
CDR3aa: CASSQGGGRSDTQYF

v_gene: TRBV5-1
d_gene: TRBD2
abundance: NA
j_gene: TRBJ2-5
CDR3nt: TGCGCCAGCAGCTTGGAGCCAGCGGGGGGGTCAGAGACCCAGTACTTC
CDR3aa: CASSLEPAGGSETQYF

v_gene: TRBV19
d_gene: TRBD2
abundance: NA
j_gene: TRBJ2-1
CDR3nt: TGTGCCAGTAGTACCCCCAGCGGGGGGGCCGGGGATGAGCAGTTCTTC
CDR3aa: CASSTPSGGAGDEQFF

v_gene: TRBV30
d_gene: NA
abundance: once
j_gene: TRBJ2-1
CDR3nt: TGTGCCTGGAGTCCTAGTATCCGGGACAATGAGCAGTTCTTC
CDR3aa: CAWSPSIRDNEQFF

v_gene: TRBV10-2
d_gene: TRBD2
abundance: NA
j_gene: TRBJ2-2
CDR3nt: TGCGCCAGCAGTGGGTCTAGCGGATACGGGGAGCTGTTTTTT
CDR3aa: CASSGSSGYGELFF

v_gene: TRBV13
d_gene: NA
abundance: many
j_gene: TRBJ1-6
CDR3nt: TGTGCCAGCAGCTTAGGAGTTGGGACAACAGGAACAAATTCACCCCTCCACTTT
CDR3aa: CASSLGVGTTGTNSPLHF

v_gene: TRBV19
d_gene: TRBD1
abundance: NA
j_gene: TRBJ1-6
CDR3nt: TGTGCCAGCAGCCGACAGGGATCAGGGTCCTATAATTCACCCCTCCACTTT
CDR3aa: CASSRQGSGSYNSPLHF

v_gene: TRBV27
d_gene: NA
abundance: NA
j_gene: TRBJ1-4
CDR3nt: TGTGCCAGCAGCAGCTGGACAGCAACTAATGAAAAACTGTTTTTT
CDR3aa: CASSSWTATNEKLFF

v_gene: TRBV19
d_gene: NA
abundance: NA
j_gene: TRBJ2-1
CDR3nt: TGTGCCAGTAGTCCCGGCGGATTCTCCTACAATGAGCAGTTCTTC
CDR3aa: CASSPGGFSYNEQFF

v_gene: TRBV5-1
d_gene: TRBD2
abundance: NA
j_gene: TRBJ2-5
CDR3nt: TGCGCCAGCAGCTTGATCACTAGCGGGGGCCAAGAGACCCAGTACTTC
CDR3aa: CASSLITSGGQETQYF

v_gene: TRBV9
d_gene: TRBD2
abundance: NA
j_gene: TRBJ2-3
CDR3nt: TGTGCCAGCAGCGCGGCAGCGGGGGGTTATACGCAGTATTTT
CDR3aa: CASSAAAGGYTQYF

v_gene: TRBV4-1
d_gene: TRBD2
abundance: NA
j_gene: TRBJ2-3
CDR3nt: TGCGCCAGCAGCCAGGGACTAGGACCAGATACGCAGTATTTT
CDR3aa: CASSQGLGPDTQYF

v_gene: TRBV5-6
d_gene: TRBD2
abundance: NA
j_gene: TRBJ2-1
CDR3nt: TGTGCCAGCAGCCCCGACGGGGGGGCGGCCTACAATGAGCAGTTCTTC
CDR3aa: CASSPDGGAAYNEQFF

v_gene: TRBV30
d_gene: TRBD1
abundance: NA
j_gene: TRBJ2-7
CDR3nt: TGTGCCTGGAGTGTAGGGACAGGGGCCTACGAGCAGTACTTC
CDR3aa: CAWSVGTGAYEQYF

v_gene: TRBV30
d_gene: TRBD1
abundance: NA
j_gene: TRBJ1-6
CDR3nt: TGTGCCTGGAGTGTGGGCAGGGGGGATTACCGGGGACGGTCACCCCTCCACTTT
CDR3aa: CAWSVGRGDYRGRSPLHF

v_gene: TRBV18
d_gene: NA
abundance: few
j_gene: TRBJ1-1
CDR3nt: TGTGCCAGCTCACCGCTATTAGGGGTGTCGAACACTGAAGCTTTCTTT
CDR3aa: CASSPLLGVSNTEAFF

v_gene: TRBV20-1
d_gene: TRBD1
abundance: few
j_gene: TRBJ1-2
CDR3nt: TGCAGTGCCCCGACAGGGTCTGGCTACACCTTC
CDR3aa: CSAPTGSGYTF

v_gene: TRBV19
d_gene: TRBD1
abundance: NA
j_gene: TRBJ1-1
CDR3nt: TGTGCCAGTAGTCCTCGACAGGGCATGAACACTGAAGCTTTCTTT
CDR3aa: CASSPRQGMNTEAFF

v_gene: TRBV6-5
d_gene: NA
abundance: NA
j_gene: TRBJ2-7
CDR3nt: TGTGCCAGCAGTTACGGGAGTAGCGTTGCCGAGCAGTACTTC
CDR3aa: CASSYGSSVAEQYF

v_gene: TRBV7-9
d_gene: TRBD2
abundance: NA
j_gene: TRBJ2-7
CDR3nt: TGTGCCAGCAGCCCCCCCGCGGGACTAGGGGTACGAGAGCAGTACTTC
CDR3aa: CASSPPAGLGVREQYF

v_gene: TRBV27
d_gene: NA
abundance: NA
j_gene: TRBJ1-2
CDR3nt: TGTGCCAGCAGCCTACAGCGGAACTATGGCTACACCTTC
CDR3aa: CASSLQRNYGYTF

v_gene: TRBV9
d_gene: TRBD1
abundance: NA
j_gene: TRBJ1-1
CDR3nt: TGTGCCAGCAGCCAAGGACAGGGCATGATGAACACTGAAGCTTTCTTT
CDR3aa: CASSQGQGMMNTEAFF

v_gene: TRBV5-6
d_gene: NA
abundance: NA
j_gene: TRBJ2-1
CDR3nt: TGTGCCAGCGTGCTACTGAACTACAATGAGCAGTTCTTC
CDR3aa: CASVLLNYNEQFF

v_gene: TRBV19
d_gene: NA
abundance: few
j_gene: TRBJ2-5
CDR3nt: TGTGCCAGTAGTATAGACGAAAGCGGCGAGACCCAGTACTTC
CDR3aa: CASSIDESGETQYF

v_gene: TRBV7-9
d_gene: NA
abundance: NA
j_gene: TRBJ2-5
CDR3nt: TGTGCCAGCAGCTCGTCGTATCAGGGAAAGACCCAGTACTTC
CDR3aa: CASSSSYQGKTQYF

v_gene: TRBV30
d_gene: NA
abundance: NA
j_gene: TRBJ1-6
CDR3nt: TGTGCCTGGAGTGATACAGGCCGCAGGGCGCCCTCTAATTCACCCCTCCACTTT
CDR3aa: CAWSDTGRRAPSNSPLHF

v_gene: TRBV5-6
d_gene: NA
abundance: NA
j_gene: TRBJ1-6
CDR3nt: TGTGCCAGCAGCTTGCTAAGTCATTCCTATAATTCACCCCTCCACTTT
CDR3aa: CASSLLSHSYNSPLHF

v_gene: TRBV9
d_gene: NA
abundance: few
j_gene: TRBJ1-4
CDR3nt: TGTGCCAGCAGCGCTTGGGACACCCAGAATGAAAAACTGTTTTTT
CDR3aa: CASSAWDTQNEKLFF

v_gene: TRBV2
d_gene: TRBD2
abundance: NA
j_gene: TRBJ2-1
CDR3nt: TGTGCCAGCAGTTTCCCGCCCGGGGGGGCGGGCGAGCAGTTCTTC
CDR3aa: CASSFPPGGAGEQFF

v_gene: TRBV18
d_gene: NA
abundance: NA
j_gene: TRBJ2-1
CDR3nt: TGTGCCAGCTCACCCTCTAATAATGAGCAGTTCTTC
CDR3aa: CASSPSNNEQFF

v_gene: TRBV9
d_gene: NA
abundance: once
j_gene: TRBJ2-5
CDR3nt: TGTGCCAGCTCCCTCGGGGGATTACAAGAGACCCAGTACTTC
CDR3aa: CASSLGGLQETQYF

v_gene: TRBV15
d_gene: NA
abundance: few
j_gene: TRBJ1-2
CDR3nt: TGTGCCACCAGCAGAGACTCACAGGGTTCTGGCTACACCTTC
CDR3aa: CATSRDSQGSGYTF

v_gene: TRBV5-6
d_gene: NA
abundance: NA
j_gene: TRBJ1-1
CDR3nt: TGTGCCAGCAGCGAGTACGTGAACACTGAAGCTTTCTTT
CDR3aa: CASSEYVNTEAFF

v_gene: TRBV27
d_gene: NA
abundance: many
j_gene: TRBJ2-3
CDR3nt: TGTGCCAGCAGTTTAAGCGGTGGCACAGATACGCAGTATTTT
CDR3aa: CASSLSGGTDTQYF

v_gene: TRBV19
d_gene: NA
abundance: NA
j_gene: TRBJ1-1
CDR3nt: TGTGCCAGTAGCCGACACCGCTCGGAGAACACTGAAGCTTTCTTT
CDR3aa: CASSRHRSENTEAFF

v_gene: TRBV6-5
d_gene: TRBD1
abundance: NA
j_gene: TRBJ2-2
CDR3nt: TGTGCCAGCAGCTTGGGACAGATTAACACCGGGGAGCTGTTTTTT
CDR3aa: CASSLGQINTGELFF

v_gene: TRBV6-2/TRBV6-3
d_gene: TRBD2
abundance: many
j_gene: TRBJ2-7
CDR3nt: TGTGCCAGCAGTTACTCCCGACTAGCGGGAGAATACGAGCAGTACTTC
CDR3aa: CASSYSRLAGEYEQYF

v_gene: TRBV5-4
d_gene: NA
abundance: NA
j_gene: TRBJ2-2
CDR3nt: TGTGCCAGCAGCTTGATGGCGGACACCGGGGAGCTGTTTTTT
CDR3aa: CASSLMADTGELFF

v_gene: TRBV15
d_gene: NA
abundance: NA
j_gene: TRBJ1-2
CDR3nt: TGTGCCACCAGCAGAGGGGGGGATTATGTAGTGAACTATGGCTACACCTTC
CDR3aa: CATSRGGDYVVNYGYTF

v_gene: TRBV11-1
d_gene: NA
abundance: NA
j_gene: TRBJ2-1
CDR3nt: TGTGCCAGCAGCTTAAACAGGGTTGAGAGGCAGTTCTTC
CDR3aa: CASSLNRVERQFF

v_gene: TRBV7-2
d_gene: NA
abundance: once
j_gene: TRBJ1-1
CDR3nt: TGTGCCAGCAGCTTAAGAGGTCACACTGAAGCTTTCTTT
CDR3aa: CASSLRGHTEAFF

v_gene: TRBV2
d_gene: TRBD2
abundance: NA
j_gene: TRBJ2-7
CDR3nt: TGTGCCAGCAGTGCCTCGCCGGGACTAGCGGCCTACGAGCAGTACTTC
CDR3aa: CASSASPGLAAYEQYF

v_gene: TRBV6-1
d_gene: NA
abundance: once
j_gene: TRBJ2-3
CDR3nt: TGTGCCAGCAGTGAAGCTACTCCCCCGCGGGGGCTTGGAGATACGCAGTATTTT
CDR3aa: CASSEATPPRGLGDTQYF